The clone carrying this T cell receptor (beta chain) was counted a single time. Sequenced by immunoSEQ multiplex PCR; TCRdb stores in-frame clones only, minus some. Of about 23,000 clones in the sample, more than 80% are singletons; the top ten hold less than 4%. Losses at the gene ends were 2 bases for V and 3 bases for J; bases not matched to a gene: 0. Germline V CDR1 and CDR2: MNHNS, SASEGT. CDR3 length: 15 residues. The sample comes from a study of somatic mutations in cytotoxic T cells in rheumatoid arthritis. Study context: Flow sorting of some V beta antibody-stained T cells reached nearly 100% purity, with V beta1+ cells also TCRB-sequenced.

Sequenced material: CD8+ T cells sorted from blood. This sequence joins TRBV6-1 and TRBJ2-2; 10 bases are shared with TRBD2. The source is an adult with rheumatoid arthritis. The CDR3 reads CASSELAGDTGELFF. CDR3 nucleotide sequence: TGTGCCAGCAGTGAACTAGCGGGGGACACCGGGGAGCTGTTTTTT.